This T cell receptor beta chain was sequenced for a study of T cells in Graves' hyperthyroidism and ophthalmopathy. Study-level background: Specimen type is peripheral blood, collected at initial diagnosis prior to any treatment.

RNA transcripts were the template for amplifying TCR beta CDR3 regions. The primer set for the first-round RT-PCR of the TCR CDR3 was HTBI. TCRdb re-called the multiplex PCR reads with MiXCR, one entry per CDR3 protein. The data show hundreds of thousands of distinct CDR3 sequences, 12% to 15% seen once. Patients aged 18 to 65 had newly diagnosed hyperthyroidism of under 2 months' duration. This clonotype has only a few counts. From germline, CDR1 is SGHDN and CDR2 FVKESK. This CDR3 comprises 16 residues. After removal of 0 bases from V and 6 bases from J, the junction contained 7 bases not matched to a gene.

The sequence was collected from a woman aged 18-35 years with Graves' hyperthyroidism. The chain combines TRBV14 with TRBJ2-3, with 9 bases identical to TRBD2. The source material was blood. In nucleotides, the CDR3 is TGTGCCAGCAGCCAAGACACGGGACTAGCATATGATACGCAGTATTTT. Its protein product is CASSQDTGLAYDTQYF. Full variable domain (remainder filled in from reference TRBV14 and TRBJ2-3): EAGVTQFPSHSVIEKGQTVTLRCDPISGHDNLYWYRRVMGKEIKFLLHFVKESKQDESGMPNNRFLAERTGGTYSTLKVQPAELEDSGVYFCASSQDTGLAYDTQYFGPGTRLTVL.